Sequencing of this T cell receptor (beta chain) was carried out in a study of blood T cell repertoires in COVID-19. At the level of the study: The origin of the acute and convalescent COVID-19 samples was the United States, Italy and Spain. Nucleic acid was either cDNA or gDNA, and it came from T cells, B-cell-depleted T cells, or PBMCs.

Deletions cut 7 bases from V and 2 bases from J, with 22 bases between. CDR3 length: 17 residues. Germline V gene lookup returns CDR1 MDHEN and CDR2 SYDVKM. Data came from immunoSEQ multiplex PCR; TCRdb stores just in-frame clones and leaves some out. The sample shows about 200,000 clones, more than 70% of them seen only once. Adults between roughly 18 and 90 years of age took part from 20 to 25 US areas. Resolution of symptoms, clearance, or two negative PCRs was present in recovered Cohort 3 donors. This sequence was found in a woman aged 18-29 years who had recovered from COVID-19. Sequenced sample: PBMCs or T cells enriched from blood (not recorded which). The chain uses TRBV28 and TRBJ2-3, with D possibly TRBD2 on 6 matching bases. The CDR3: CASTSSREVSFTDTQYF. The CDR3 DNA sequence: TGTGCCAGCACCTCATCCAGGGAGGTTTCTTTCACAGATACGCAGTATTTT. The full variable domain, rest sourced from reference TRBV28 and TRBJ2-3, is DVKVTQSSRYLVKRTGEKVFLECVQDMDHENMFWYRQDPGLGLRLIYFSYDVKMKEKGDIPEGYSVSREKKERFSLILESASTNQTSMYLCASTSSREVSFTDTQYFGPGTRLTVL.